This TCR beta chain was obtained from a study of CD8+CD57+ T cells in acquired aplastic anemia. Study-level background: The study obtained an average of 3.2 ug of DNA from sorted CD4+ and CD8+ cells. General study findings and limits: Patients and controls had in common twenty-nine CD8+ CDR3 sequences.

Patients chosen for sequencing had shown CD8+CD57+ cell expansion by flow cytometry. In all patients, the disease was severe acquired aplastic anemia. Patients were therapy-naive when their blood was sampled. The V gene's germline CDR1 is SNHLY and CDR2 FYNNEI. V was cut by 7 bases and J by 1 base, with 13 bases left in between. The CDR3 sequence is 14 residues long. The use of genomic DNA as template underpinned the TCR beta VDJ and CDR3 profiling. TCRdb redid the calling of the reads with MiXCR, one entry per CDR3 protein. Of 200,000 or so distinct CDR3 sequences in the sample, nearly 50% were seen once. On this clonotype: Its antigen is currently unknown.

The genes are TRBV2 and TRBJ1-1, with no clear D. The sequenced material came from sorted CD4+, CD8+, or CD8+CD57+ T cells (not recorded which) from PBMCs. This TCR was sampled from a human donor with aplastic anemia. This chain's CDR3 is CASTLRIGNTEAFF. The CDR3 coding sequence is TGTGCCAGCACCCTCAGGATAGGGAACACTGAAGCTTTCTTT.